Below, 25 T cell receptor beta chains from the same sample are listed, as sequenced in a study of identical twins. TCRdb redid the calling of the 5' RACE reads with MiXCR, one entry per CDR3 protein. The sample holds 550,000 to 700,000 distinct CDR3 sequences; around 9.6% are singletons and the top ten take around 3.1%. The same data also contributed to another study, on yellow fever vaccine responses in identical twins.

Specimen: PBMCs. The receptors originated from a young woman in good health.

This clonotype came up a few times. The chain links TRBV20-1 to TRBJ1-1; tentative D call: TRBD1 (6 bases). With 7 bases removed from V and 1 base from J, the gap between germline ends came to 13 bases. This CDR3 contains 13 residues. Germline CDR1 and CDR2: DFQATT and SNEGSKA (reference sequence). The CDR3 is CSVQGRSNTEAFF. CDR3 sequence (DNA): TGCAGTGTACAGGGACGGTCGAACACTGAAGCTTTCTTT.

The rearrangement uses TRBV7-9 and TRBJ1-1; D may be TRBD1 (5 bases). Germline values: CDR1 SEHNR, CDR2 FQNEAQ (reference sequence). V was trimmed by 5 bases and J by 3 bases, leaving 16 bases between them. The CDR3 has 15 residues. The CDR3 DNA sequence: TGTGCCAGCAGCCTCCTGGGGCCAACGGACACTGAAGCTTTCTTT. It yields the protein CASSLLGPTDTEAFF.

The table lists this clonotype with a few counts. V is TRBV29-1 and J is TRBJ2-1; 7 bases match TRBD2. Trimming took 3 bases from V and 6 from J; bases not matched to a gene: 8. Germline V lookup: CDR1 SQVTM, CDR2 ANQGSEA. The CDR3 covers 14 residues. CDR3 in DNA: TGCAGCGTTGAGCCGGCGGGAGTCCCCAATGAGCAGTTCTTC. Translation: CSVEPAGVPNEQFF.

This clonotype was picked up many times. This chain uses TRBV5-1 with TRBJ2-6, with D perhaps being TRBD1 or TRBD2 (6 bases each). This CDR3 has 16 amino acids. Trimming cost V 4 bases and J 1 base, with 12 bases left between them. Per germline, CDR1 SGHRS and CDR2 YFSETQ. The CDR3 region is CASSPLGGSGANVLTF. CDR3 sequence (DNA): TGCGCCAGCAGCCCTTTAGGGGGGTCTGGGGCCAACGTCCTGACTTTC.

V gene TRBV19 combines with J gene TRBJ2-1; TRBD2 is a possible D gene (5 bases). The CDR3 is made up of 14 amino acids. Germline values: CDR1 LNHDA, CDR2 SQIVND (reference sequence). V shed 3 bases and J shed 8 bases, with 14 bases lying between them. CDR3 bases: TGTGCCAGTAGTATTCACGCTAGCCGGGATGAGCAGTTCTTC. Translating gives CASSIHASRDEQFF.

This clonotype was observed many times. One end of the junction fails to match germline, which may point to a read error. The chain has TRBV20-1 and TRBJ2-2; D possibly uses TRBD1 or TRBD2 (6 bases each). Germline V gene data show CDR1 as DFQATT and CDR2 as SNEGSKA (reference sequence). This CDR3 is built from 12 residues. The CDR3: CSAPGAAGGLFF. CDR3 DNA sequence: TGCAGTGCCCCGGGGGCCGCCGGGGGGCTGTTTTTT.

Ten or more counts support this clonotype. The chain employs TRBV28 and TRBJ1-5; D may be TRBD1 (6 bases). There are 15 residues in the CDR3. Germline values: CDR1 MDHEN, CDR2 SYDVKM. V dropped 7 bases and J dropped 6 bases, with 19 bases sitting between them. This CDR3 reads CASIRTAGSVQPQHF. The CDR3 DNA is TGTGCCAGCATCCGGACAGCGGGTAGCGTTCAGCCCCAGCATTTT.

This clonotype was counted a few times. The chain combines TRBV24-1 with TRBJ2-7, with 11 bases fitting TRBD2. Unmatched junction bases numbered 8, after V lost 3 bases and J lost 5 bases. The CDR3 is 16 amino acids. The germline V gene has CDR1 KGHDR and CDR2 SFDVKD. The DNA for the CDR3 is TGTGCCACCAGTGATCCCGTAGCGGGGGGGAGCGACGAGCAGTACTTC. Translating it yields CATSDPVAGGSDEQYF.

The chain recombines TRBV7-9 with TRBJ2-1, with 9 bases fitting TRBD1. The trim removed 3 bases at V and 5 bases at J, leaving 5 bases unmatched. This CDR3 comprises 15 residues. Germline-derived CDR1 and CDR2 are SEHNR and FQNEAQ (reference sequence). This chain's CDR3 is CASSFPGQGDNEQFF. In DNA form, the CDR3 reads TGTGCCAGCAGCTTCCCGGGACAGGGAGACAATGAGCAGTTCTTC. Using reference TRBV7-9 and TRBJ2-1 for the parts outside the CDR3, the full variable domain is DTGVSQNPRHKITKRGQNVTFRCDPISEHNRLYWYRQTLGQGPEFLTYFQNEAQLEKSRLLSDRFSAERPKGSFSTLEIQRTEQGDSAMYLCASSFPGQGDNEQFFGPGTRLTVL.

This clonotype was counted a few times. The V and J genes are TRBV7-2 and TRBJ2-7, with TRBD2 matching over 9 bases. This CDR3 region has 15 residues. CDR1 is SGHTA and CDR2 is FQGNSA in the germline V gene. The V segment lost 1 base and the J segment 2 bases; nucleotides outside the gene matches: 3. This CDR3 is CASSLELAGTYEQYF. The DNA for the CDR3 is TGTGCCAGCAGCTTAGAACTAGCGGGCACCTACGAGCAGTACTTC.

Turning to this clonotype: With a much larger clone just one base away, this may be a read error. The CDR3 sequence is CASSLSILGEQNF. In DNA form, the CDR3 reads TGTGCCAGCAGCTTATCGATCCTAGGGGAGCAGAACTTC. This chain uses TRBV7-3 with TRBJ2-7; the D gene could be TRBD1 or TRBD2 (5 bases each). From germline, CDR1 is SGHTA and CDR2 FQGTGA. The CDR3 is 13 residues long.

V usage is TRBV27 and J usage is TRBJ2-1; the D gene is possibly TRBD1 (8 bases). This CDR3 has 20 residues. Germline assignment: CDR1 MNHEY and CDR2 SMNVEV (reference sequence). Trimming stripped 8 bases from V and 0 bases from J, with 29 bases between. The CDR3 DNA reads TGTGCCAGCGGCCGTTCCAGGGGGCCGGCTAGCGGTAGCTCCTACAATGAGCAGTTCTTC. Translated: CASGRSRGPASGSSYNEQFF.

This clonotype has more than one count but fewer than ten. The chain combines TRBV12-5 with TRBJ2-1; D is undetermined. V dropped 5 bases and J dropped 4 bases, with 15 bases sitting between them. This CDR3 spans 15 amino acids. CDR1 is LGHNT and CDR2 is FRNRAP in the germline V gene. CDR3 in DNA: TGTGCTAGTGGTGCCACCGCTGAGCAGTACAATGAGCAGTTCTTC. This sequence encodes CASGATAEQYNEQFF.

The rearrangement joins TRBV5-1 to TRBJ2-5, with 7 bases that match TRBD2. Losses at the gene ends were 4 bases for V and 5 bases for J; bases not matched to a gene: 11. Germline assignment: CDR1 SGHRS and CDR2 YFSETQ. The CDR3 runs 15 residues. The CDR3 sequence is CASSPSSGDTETQYF. The CDR3 DNA sequence: TGCGCCAGCAGCCCGTCGAGCGGGGATACGGAGACCCAGTACTTC.

This clonotype was counted between two and nine times. The chain has TRBV12-3 or TRBV12-4 and TRBJ2-1; TRBD2 aligns across 9 bases. The CDR3 runs 15 residues. J gave up 5 bases and V 3 bases, and 5 bases lay outside the gene matches. The CDR3 DNA is TGTGCCAGCAGTTTCCCTGCGGGGGGGCACAATGAGCAGTTCTTC. This codes for CASSFPAGGHNEQFF.

The rearrangement uses TRBV7-3 and TRBJ1-4, with TRBD1 matching 12 bases. The CDR3 is made up of 14 amino acids. After removal of 7 bases from V and 11 bases from J, the junction contained 8 bases not matched to a gene. Germline-derived CDR1 and CDR2 are SGHTA and FQGTGA. The CDR3 reads CASTSGTGGQKLFF. CDR3 in DNA: TGTGCCAGCACCTCCGGGACAGGGGGCCAGAAACTGTTTTTT.

The sample holds a few counts of this clonotype. The chain is built from TRBV11-2 and TRBJ2-4; D is unresolved. V was shortened by 4 bases and J by 1 base, with 11 bases between the two germline ends. Looked up from germline, CDR1 is SGHAT and CDR2 is FQNNGV. This CDR3 region has 15 residues. The CDR3: CASSSEPGAKNIQYF. The CDR3 nucleotides are TGTGCCAGCAGCTCCGAACCCGGGGCCAAAAACATTCAGTACTTC.

This clonotype was observed a few times. The chain recombines TRBV12-3 or TRBV12-4 with TRBJ2-7, with TRBD2 as a possible D gene (6 bases). The CDR3 runs to 14 residues. The V end was cut by 4 bases, the J end by 6 bases, with 16 bases between. CDR3 nucleotide sequence: TGTGCCAGCAGTTCAGGGAGGCGATTGGGCGAGCAGTACTTC. Translation: CASSSGRRLGEQYF.

The chain joins TRBV5-1 to TRBJ2-1, with D perhaps matching TRBD2 (6 bases). The V end was cut by 0 bases, the J end by 3 bases, with 13 bases between. This CDR3 region has 16 residues. From germline, CDR1 is SGHRS and CDR2 YFSETQ. CDR3 residues: CASSLGGASLYNEQFF. CDR3 coding DNA: TGCGCCAGCAGCTTGGGCGGGGCCTCCCTCTACAATGAGCAGTTCTTC.

J is TRBJ1-2 and V is TRBV11-1; 12 nucleotides agree with TRBD1. The CDR3 is 18 residues long. Germline CDR1 and CDR2: SGHAT and FQDESV (reference sequence). With 3 bases clipped from V and 3 bases from J, the junction kept 11 bases outside the gene matches. The CDR3 protein is CASSFSTGTGGIDYGYTF. The CDR3 region has the DNA TGTGCCAGCAGCTTTTCCACCGGGACAGGGGGCATTGACTATGGCTACACCTTC. The complete variable domain, with remaining parts taken from reference TRBV11-1 and TRBJ1-2, reads EAEVAQSPRYKITEKSQAVAFWCDPISGHATLYWYRQILGQGPELLVQFQDESVVDDSQLPKDRFSAERLKGVDSTLKIQPAELGDSAMYLCASSFSTGTGGIDYGYTFGSGTRLTVV.

This clonotype was observed many times. J is TRBJ2-7 and V is TRBV10-3; 10 nucleotides align to TRBD1. Trimming cost V 0 bases and J 2 bases; bases outside gene matches: 1. The CDR3 runs 15 residues. Germline assignment: CDR1 ENHRY and CDR2 SYGVKD. The CDR3: CAISESGQGPYEQYF. The CDR3 region has the DNA TGTGCCATCAGTGAGTCGGGACAGGGGCCCTACGAGCAGTACTTC.

This clonotype occurred many times. The chain recombines TRBV20-1 with TRBJ2-1; 7 nucleotides agree with TRBD1. V lost 5 bases to trimming and J lost 10 bases; unmatched junction nucleotides: 17. The CDR3 length is 15 residues. Germline CDR1 DFQATT, CDR2 SNEGSKA (reference sequence). The CDR3, as DNA: TGCAGTGCTTACGGCGTGGGGACAGACATAATGGAGCAGTTCTTC. Translated: CSAYGVGTDIMEQFF.

This clonotype was seen only a few times. This chain joins TRBV25-1 and TRBJ1-1, with D unclear. V was clipped by 4 bases and J by 3 bases, with 9 bases between them. CDR3 length equals 13 residues. Germline V gene data show CDR1 as MGHDK and CDR2 as SYGVNS. Here the CDR3 DNA reads TGTGCCAGCAGTGTTTCCGGGTACACTGAAGCTTTCTTT. It codes for CASSVSGYTEAFF.

This clonotype has a count of ten or more. The J gene is TRBJ2-7, the V gene TRBV7-9; 11 nucleotides agree with TRBD1. CDR1 and CDR2 (germline): SEHNR, FQNEAQ (reference sequence). CDR3 length: 14 residues. Germline trimming cut 5 bases from V and 6 bases from J; bases unmatched to any gene: 6. The CDR3, as DNA: TGTGCCAGCAGCATAGGACAGGGGGCGGGCGAGCAGTACTTC. Its protein is CASSIGQGAGEQYF.

This clonotype has just a few counts. The CDR3 loop is CASSRHGDPGETQYF. CDR3 sequence (DNA): TGTGCCAGCAGCCGTCATGGGGATCCTGGGGAGACCCAGTACTTC. The chain is built from TRBV28 and TRBJ2-5; D ambiguous. V was cut by 6 bases and J by 5 bases, with 19 bases left in between. The CDR3 spans 15 residues. Germline CDR1 reads MDHEN; CDR2 reads SYDVKM.